This T cell receptor beta chain was profiled in a study of T cell responses to AZD1222 COVID-19 vaccine. The method was immunoSEQ multiplex PCR; TCRdb's version includes in-frame clones alone and lacks a portion of them. The sample has around 100,000 clones, more than 85% seen once; the top ten hold 7.5%. Notes on the study in general: In a largely white British group with more females than males, clonal diversity was possibly underestimated. Baseline seropositives among AZD1222 recipients totaled only five to seven.

Concerning this clone itself: Its antigen is not known.

The TCR originated in an adult in good health. The source material was peripheral blood, sampled on day 0 of AZD1222 vaccination.

The CDR3 nucleotides are TGTGCCAGCTCACGGACAGGGGACTATGGCTACACCTTC. Translated: CASSRTGDYGYTF. The rearrangement uses TRBV18 and TRBJ1-2; 9 bases map to TRBD1. The length of the CDR3 is 13 residues. With 4 bases clipped from V and 3 bases from J, the junction kept 0 bases outside the gene matches. CDR1 KGHSH and CDR2 LQKENI come from the germline V gene.